These T cell receptor beta chains were read from a single sample in a study of cytomegalovirus exposure and HLA in healthy donors. Method: immunoSEQ multiplex PCR; TCRdb's copy keeps in-frame clones and lacks some. The sample shows under 200,000 clones, roughly 82% of them seen only once. Sequencing was carried out using PBMCs. These receptors originate from a girl aged 10 to 17 in good health and CMV-seropositive. Both conserved end residues are part of each CDR3. D genes are given only for firm matches. Size tells how often a clone was seen (once, few, many) or the class of an expanded clone, and some rows leave it out.

NA	TRBD1	TRBV28	TRBJ1-1	TGTGCCAGCAGAGGGACAGCCGGGGAAGGGGAAGCTTTCTTT	CASRGTAGEGEAFF
NA	TRBD2	TRBV29-1	TRBJ2-7	TGCAGCGCAGGGACTAGCGGCTACGAGCAGTACTTC	CSAGTSGYEQYF
NA	NA	TRBV5-1	TRBJ2-6	TGCGCCAGCAGCTTGGACAGCTCTGGGGCCAACGTCCTGACTTTC	CASSLDSSGANVLTF
NA	NA	TRBV30	TRBJ1-1	TGTGCCGGAGAAAGTTGGAGCACTGAAGCTTTCTTT	CAGESWSTEAFF
few	NA	TRBV6-1	TRBJ2-3	TGTGCCAGCAGTGAAGACAGAGTAACAGATACGCAGTATTTT	CASSEDRVTDTQYF
NA	NA	TRBV27	TRBJ2-7	TGTGCCAGCAGTTTATGGGGGCAGTCCTACGAGCAGTACTTC	CASSLWGQSYEQYF
NA	TRBD2	TRBV9	TRBJ2-3	TGTGCCAGCAGCGTAGGCGGGGGAGGAGATACGCAGTATTTT	CASSVGGGGDTQYF
NA	NA	TRBV9	TRBJ2-5	TGTGCCAGCAGCGTAGACGTGGAGGAGACCCAGTACTTC	CASSVDVEETQYF
NA	NA	TRBV11-3	TRBJ1-1	TGTGCCAGCAGCTTCACAGGGAACACTGAAGCTTTCTTT	CASSFTGNTEAFF
once	TRBD2	TRBV29-1	TRBJ2-3	TGCAGCGTTGAAGGCCTTAGCGGGGGGATCACAGATACGCAGTATTTT	CSVEGLSGGITDTQYF
few	TRBD2	TRBV30	TRBJ2-4	TGTGCCTGGACACTAAGCGGGACGAACATTCAGTACTTC	CAWTLSGTNIQYF
NA	TRBD1	TRBV28	TRBJ2-5	TGTGCCAGCAGTTTATCAGGGGGCCCCGAGACCCAGTACTTC	CASSLSGGPETQYF
NA	NA	TRBV21-1	TRBJ2-1	TGTGCCAGCAGCAAAGGGGGGGACGGAGCCTACAATGAGCAGTTCTTC	CASSKGGDGAYNEQFF
NA	TRBD1	TRBV28	TRBJ2-5	TGTGCCAGCAGCCCGTTCGGTACAGGGGGCATCGAAGAGACCCAGTACTTC	CASSPFGTGGIEETQYF
NA	NA	TRBV21-1	TRBJ1-5	TGTGCCAGCAGCAATGTTGAGAATCAGCCCCAGCATTTT	CASSNVENQPQHF
NA	NA	TRBV29-1	TRBJ2-7	TGCAGCGTCGCGACTCTCCAGAGCTCCTACGAGCAGTACTTC	CSVATLQSSYEQYF
NA	NA	TRBV19	TRBJ1-1	TGTGCCAGTAGTATTAGCGGAAGGACCCCTGAAGCTTTCTTT	CASSISGRTPEAFF
NA	TRBD2	TRBV7-8	TRBJ2-5	TGTGCCAGCAGCTTAGGGGTTACGGGTAGCCCGGGGGGGACCCAGTACTTC	CASSLGVTGSPGGTQYF
NA	TRBD1	TRBV11-2	TRBJ2-3	TGTGCCAGCAGCCAGGACAGGGTTAAGTCAGATACGCAGTATTTT	CASSQDRVKSDTQYF
NA	NA	TRBV5-1	TRBJ1-3	TGCGCCAGCAGCCTCAGTGGAAACACCATATATTTT	CASSLSGNTIYF
NA	TRBD1	TRBV10-1	TRBJ1-5	TGCGCCAGCAGGGGGACAGACGCTGGCAATCAGCCCCAGCATTTT	CASRGTDAGNQPQHF
NA	TRBD1	TRBV5-1	TRBJ1-3	TGCGCCAGCAGCTCGACAGGGGCGGACGGAAACACCATATATTTT	CASSSTGADGNTIYF
NA	NA	TRBV7-9	TRBJ1-2	TGTGCCAGCAGCTCGGCCGGGAGCCCCTCGGGCTACACCTTC	CASSSAGSPSGYTF
NA	TRBD1	TRBV27	TRBJ1-2	TGTGCCAGCAGTGCTTGGACAGGGTGGGGCTACACCTTC	CASSAWTGWGYTF
NA	NA	TRBV29-1	TRBJ1-1	TGCAGCGTGGGGGCGGAGATAACCCTGAACACTGAAGCTTTCTTT	CSVGAEITLNTEAFF
NA	NA	TRBV6-7	TRBJ1-5	TGTGCCAGCACCGTCACCGGGGACGCAGCGGGAAATCAGCCCCAGCATTTT	CASTVTGDAAGNQPQHF
NA	NA	TRBV4-1	TRBJ2-7	TGCGCCAGCAGCTCCGGGACATTCTACGAGCAGTACTTC	CASSSGTFYEQYF
few	NA	TRBV4-3	TRBJ1-2	TGCGCCAGCAGCCGCACCGGGGTCTTCTATGGCTACACCTTC	CASSRTGVFYGYTF
NA	TRBD1	TRBV28	TRBJ1-2	TGTGCCAGCAGTCCGGGACAGCGAATCTATGGCTACACCTTC	CASSPGQRIYGYTF
NA	NA	TRBV1	TRBJ2-7	TGCACCAGCAGGCGCCCCTTGCCGCTAGACTCCTACGAGCAGTACTTC	CTSRRPLPLDSYEQYF
NA	NA	TRBV2	TRBJ2-3	TGTGCCAGCGCTACGATCCGTGACTCAGATACGCAGTATTTT	CASATIRDSDTQYF
once	NA	TRBV6-5	TRBJ1-1	TGTGCCAGCAGTTACTCGAACAGGAACACTGAAGCTTTCTTT	CASSYSNRNTEAFF
NA	TRBD2	TRBV5-1	TRBJ2-7	TGCGCCAGCAGCCGTAGCGGGAGTGGAAACTCCGAGCAGTACTTC	CASSRSGSGNSEQYF
NA	NA	TRBV7-9	TRBJ1-1	TGTGCCAGCAGCTTAGCTCGGTATTTGAACACTGAAGCTTTCTTT	CASSLARYLNTEAFF
NA	NA	TRBV27	TRBJ1-3	TGTGCCAGCAGTTTATCCAGAGGCTCTGGAAACACCATATATTTT	CASSLSRGSGNTIYF
NA	NA	TRBV10-2	TRBJ2-5	TGCGCCAGCAGTGAGTCGTACATATCAGAGACCCAGTACTTC	CASSESYISETQYF
NA	NA	TRBV7-9	TRBJ2-1	TGTGCCAGCAGCTTAGCGGCCTTGTACAATGAGCAGTTCTTC	CASSLAALYNEQFF
NA	TRBD2	TRBV7-6	TRBJ2-7	TGTGCCAGCAGCTTACCCCCAGCGGGAGTGCACGAGCAGTACTTC	CASSLPPAGVHEQYF
NA	TRBD1	TRBV10-3	TRBJ2-1	TGTGCCATCAGTGTGGGACAGGAGGGTACTGAGCAGTTCTTC	CAISVGQEGTEQFF
NA	NA	TRBV5-6	TRBJ1-6	TGTGCCAGCAGCTTGATAGTGGGACATGATTCACCCCTCCACTTT	CASSLIVGHDSPLHF
NA	TRBD2	TRBV28	TRBJ2-1	TGTGCCAGCGGGGGACTAGCGGGGGGACGATACAATGAGCAGTTCTTC	CASGGLAGGRYNEQFF
once	TRBD2	TRBV6-1	TRBJ2-7	TGTGCCAGCAGTGAGCTAGCGGGAGGGATCTCCTACGAGCAGTACTTC	CASSELAGGISYEQYF
NA	NA	TRBV10-3	TRBJ2-7	TGTGCCATCGGCCGCGAAGGCGGCTACGAGCAGTACTTC	CAIGREGGYEQYF
NA	TRBD1	TRBV4-3	TRBJ2-3	TGCGCCAGCAGCCAAGTACGACAGGGACCCTCGGGAGATACGCAGTATTTT	CASSQVRQGPSGDTQYF
NA	TRBD1	TRBV27	TRBJ1-2	TGTGCCAGCAGACCCTCAGGGGGATATGGCTACACCTTC	CASRPSGGYGYTF
NA	NA	TRBV4-3	TRBJ1-5	TGCGCCAGCAGCCCCGAGACAGGTAATCAGCCCCAGCATTTT	CASSPETGNQPQHF
NA	TRBD1	TRBV19	TRBJ1-4	TGTGCCAGTAGGGGGACAGGGGAGTATGAAAAACTGTTTTTT	CASRGTGEYEKLFF
few	TRBD1	TRBV30	TRBJ2-2	TGTGCCTGGAGTGTAATGGGACAGGGGGCTGGTGGGGAGCTGTTTTTT	CAWSVMGQGAGGELFF
NA	NA	TRBV10-1	TRBJ2-3	TGCGCCAGCAGTGACCCCGACTGGGATACGCAGTATTTT	CASSDPDWDTQYF
NA	TRBD1	TRBV7-9	TRBJ2-1	TGTGCCAGCAGCTTAGTAGGGGACAGGACAAACAATGAGCAGTTCTTC	CASSLVGDRTNNEQFF
NA	NA	TRBV7-8	TRBJ2-7	TGTGCCAGCAGCTTAGGGCCACCACCCTACGAGCAGTACTTC	CASSLGPPPYEQYF
NA	NA	TRBV28	TRBJ2-7	TGTGCCAGCAGCCTCCCCGGTGCCTACGAGCAGTACTTC	CASSLPGAYEQYF
NA	TRBD2	TRBV5-4	TRBJ2-1	TGTGCCAGCAGCCCAGAGTCCGAGCGGGAGGAAATCTACAATGAGCAGTTCTTC	CASSPESEREEIYNEQFF
NA	NA	TRBV28	TRBJ1-4	TGTGCCAGCCACTCACCTGCGAGGCCTGAAAAACTGTTTTTT	CASHSPARPEKLFF
NA	TRBD2	TRBV14	TRBJ2-5	TGTGCCAGCAGCCCCCGGGGGGAGGCCCCGGGGAAGACCCAGTACTTC	CASSPRGEAPGKTQYF
NA	NA	TRBV7-9	TRBJ1-4	TGTTCCAGCAGCGAGGCTGGAAAACTGTTTTTT	CSSSEAGKLFF
once	NA	TRBV9	TRBJ1-1	TGTGCCAGCAGCATCAATCCGGGAGTGGAAGCTTTCTTT	CASSINPGVEAFF